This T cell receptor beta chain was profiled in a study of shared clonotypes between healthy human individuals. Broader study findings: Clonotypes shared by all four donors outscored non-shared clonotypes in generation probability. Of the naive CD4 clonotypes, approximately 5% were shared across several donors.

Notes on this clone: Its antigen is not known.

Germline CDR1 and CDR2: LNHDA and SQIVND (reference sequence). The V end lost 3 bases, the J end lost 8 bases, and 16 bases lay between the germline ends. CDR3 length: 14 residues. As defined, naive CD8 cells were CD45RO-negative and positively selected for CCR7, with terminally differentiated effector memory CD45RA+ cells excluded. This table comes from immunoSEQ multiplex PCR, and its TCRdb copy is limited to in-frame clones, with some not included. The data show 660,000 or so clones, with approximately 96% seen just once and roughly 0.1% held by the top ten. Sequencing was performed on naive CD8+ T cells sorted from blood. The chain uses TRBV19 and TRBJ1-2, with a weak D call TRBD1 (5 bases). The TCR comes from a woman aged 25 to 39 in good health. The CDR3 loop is CASSIDSVGSGYTF. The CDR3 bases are TGTGCCAGTAGTATCGACAGCGTGGGTTCCGGCTACACCTTC.